The 9 T cell receptor beta chains listed next were all sequenced from one sample in a study of T-cell memory formation after mild COVID-19. MiXCR, run by TCRdb on the 5' RACE reads, gives a single entry per CDR3 protein. The top ten clones hold 28% of a sample with around 110,000 distinct CDR3 sequences, about 18% of them seen once. Sequenced: PBMCs or a T cell subset sorted from them (not recorded which). The receptors come from an adult woman who had mild COVID-19 (a few samples of this study predate the infection). Cell type and time point are not known.

The chain couples TRBV7-9 to TRBJ2-1; D may be TRBD1 (5 bases). V gave up 1 base and J gave up 0 bases, with 10 bases separating them. CDR1 and CDR2 (germline): SEHNR, FQNEAQ (reference sequence). The CDR3 is made up of 16 amino acids. CDR3 region: CASSLETVSSYNEQFF. CDR3 DNA: TGTGCCAGCAGCTTAGAGACAGTAAGCTCCTACAATGAGCAGTTCTTC.

V gene TRBV6-1 combines with J gene TRBJ1-5, with TRBD1 identical over 7 bases. Germline assignment: CDR1 MNHNS and CDR2 SASEGT. There are 15 residues in the CDR3. V shed 1 base and J 5 bases; nucleotides not matched to a gene: 5. In nucleotides, the CDR3 is TGTGCCAGCAGTGAAGTGGGACAGTTGTATCAGCCCCAGCATTTT. This codes for CASSEVGQLYQPQHF.

The chain carries TRBV7-6 and TRBJ2-1; 11 bases match TRBD2. The CDR3 sequence is 14 residues long. J gave up 8 bases and V 5 bases, and 5 bases lay outside the gene matches. From germline, CDR1 is SGHVS and CDR2 FNYEAQ. CDR3: CASSPGLAVDEQFF. Written as DNA, the CDR3 is TGTGCCAGCAGCCCGGGACTAGCGGTGGATGAGCAGTTCTTC.

V usage is TRBV3-1 and J usage is TRBJ1-4, with D hard to call. Trimming took 1 base from V and 5 from J, leaving 11 bases between them. The CDR3 contains 15 residues. Germline V CDR1 and CDR2: LGHDT, YNNKEL (reference sequence). The CDR3 sequence is CASSQGGFYNEKLFF. CDR3 nucleotide sequence: TGTGCCAGCAGCCAAGGAGGGTTTTACAATGAAAAACTGTTTTTT.

The J gene is TRBJ2-7, the V gene TRBV5-1; no reliable D call. This CDR3 has 14 residues. V was shortened by 1 base and J by 2 bases, with 10 bases between the two germline ends. Germline V lookup: CDR1 SGHRS, CDR2 YFSETQ. The CDR3 sequence is CASSLYDETYEQYF. In DNA, the CDR3 is TGCGCCAGCAGCTTGTACGACGAAACCTACGAGCAGTACTTC.

This clonotype was detected ten times or more. This chain links TRBV6-5 with TRBJ1-2, with TRBD1 as a possible D gene (5 bases). Trimming cost V 4 bases and J 8 bases, with 20 bases left between them. The V gene's germline CDR1 is MNHEY and CDR2 SVGAGI. This CDR3 has 15 residues. The CDR3 reads CASSSTGTALWGYTF. DNA for the CDR3: TGTGCCAGCAGTTCGACCGGGACGGCTCTCTGGGGCTACACCTTC.

The table lists this clonotype with many counts. The genes are TRBV29-1 and TRBJ2-1, with 7 bases fitting TRBD2. Germline values: CDR1 SQVTM, CDR2 ANQGSEA. The CDR3 runs 12 residues. With V trimmed by 6 bases and J by 5 bases, 4 bases remained unmatched. Written as DNA, the CDR3 is TGCAGCGTAGTGGGACTAAACAATGAGCAGTTCTTC. It yields the protein CSVVGLNNEQFF.

This clonotype was detected a few times. The J gene is TRBJ2-7, the V gene TRBV6-4; possible D gene TRBD1, 6 bases. Per germline, CDR1 MRHNA and CDR2 SNTAGT. The CDR3 is 14 amino acids. The V end was cut by 3 bases, the J end by 6 bases, with 15 bases between. The CDR3 is CASSEVGQNGEQYF. The DNA for the CDR3 is TGTGCCAGCAGTGAAGTCGGACAGAACGGCGAGCAGTACTTC.

The chain links TRBV7-3 to TRBJ2-3, with TRBD1 identical over 8 bases. Germline V gene lookup returns CDR1 SGHTA and CDR2 FQGTGA. Trimming cost V 7 bases and J 1 base; bases outside gene matches: 4. The CDR3 has 14 amino acids. The CDR3 protein is CASNPTGGTDTQYF. CDR3 nucleotide sequence: TGTGCCAGCAACCCGACAGGGGGCACAGATACGCAGTATTTT.